This T cell receptor beta chain was identified in a study of blood T cells in healthy people across ages. Note on this clonotype: Its antigen is unknown.

PCR was performed a second time for roughly 6 to 12 cycles using a sample-barcoded 5' primer and a J-beta primer mix. A 12-random-nucleotide template-switch adaptor tagged each cDNA molecule. TCRdb analysed the 5' RACE reads with MiXCR anew, one entry per CDR3 protein. The table includes about 1.8 million distinct CDR3 sequences, roughly 50% detected once. Overall study results and limits: When set beside aged donors, long-lived donors presented more naive CD4+ cells and higher diversity.

V dropped 8 bases and J dropped 4 bases, with 16 bases sitting between them. The CDR3 runs 14 residues. Germline CDR1 SNHLY, CDR2 FYNNEI. The sequencing sample was made of blood. V and J are TRBV2 and TRBJ2-3; D uncertain. The receptor was derived from a woman in her 40s in good health. The CDR3 sequence: CASVASLLSDTQYF. The CDR3 DNA follows: TGTGCCAGCGTCGCCAGTTTACTGTCAGATACGCAGTATTTT.